A single TCR beta chain is shown here with its context. This entry comes from a study of OX40 agonist ivuxolimab in advanced cancers. Study summary: Treatment received earlier with anti-PD-1, anti-PD-L1 or anti-CTLA-4 agents was allowed, and around 40% had some.

Germline CDR1 and CDR2: ENHRY and SYGVKD. This CDR3 comprises 14 residues. The V and J ends lost 10 bases and 5 bases, in that order; junction bases with no gene match: 12. Using immunoSEQ multiplex PCR, the repertoire was profiled, and TCRdb retains in-frame clones only, with some absent. This repertoire shows tens of thousands of clones, roughly 87% found once; its top ten account for 0.15% to 0.2%. J is TRBJ2-7 and V is TRBV10-3; the match to TRBD2 covers 9 bases. This TCR derives from an adult with an advanced solid tumor such as melanoma, head and neck, liver or kidney cancer. The material was CD4+ or CD8+ T cells sorted from blood, obtained in a trial of the OX40 agonist ivuxolimab. The chain's CDR3 is CATQGLAGYDEQYF. CDR3 sequence (DNA): TGTGCCACTCAGGGTCTAGCGGGATACGACGAGCAGTACTTC.